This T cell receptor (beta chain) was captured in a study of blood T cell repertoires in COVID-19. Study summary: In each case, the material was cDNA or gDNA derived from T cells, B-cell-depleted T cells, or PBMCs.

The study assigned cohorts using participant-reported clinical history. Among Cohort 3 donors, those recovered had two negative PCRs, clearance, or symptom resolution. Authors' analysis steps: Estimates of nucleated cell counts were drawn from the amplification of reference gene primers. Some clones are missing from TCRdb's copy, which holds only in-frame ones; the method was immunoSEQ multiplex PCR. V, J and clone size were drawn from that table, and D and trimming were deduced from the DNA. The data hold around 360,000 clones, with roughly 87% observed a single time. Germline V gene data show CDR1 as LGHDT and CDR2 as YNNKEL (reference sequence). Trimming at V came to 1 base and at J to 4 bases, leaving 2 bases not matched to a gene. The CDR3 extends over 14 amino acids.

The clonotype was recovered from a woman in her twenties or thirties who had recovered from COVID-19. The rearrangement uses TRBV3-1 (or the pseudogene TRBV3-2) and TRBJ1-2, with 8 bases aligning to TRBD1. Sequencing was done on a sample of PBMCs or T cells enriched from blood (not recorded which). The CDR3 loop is CASSQADRGYGYTF. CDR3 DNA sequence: TGTGCCAGCAGCCAAGCTGACAGGGGCTATGGCTACACCTTC.